Reported below is one TCR beta chain. Its antigen is currently unknown. The sample is drawn from a study of shared clonotypes between healthy human individuals. Whole-study context: Donors consisted of two women and a few men between 18 and 49.

General observations from the study: With a handful of donors compared, roughly 5% of naive CD4 clonotypes were shared.

Germline CDR1 reads SGHVS; CDR2 reads FQNEAQ. J was trimmed by 0 bases and V by 1 base; bases with no gene match: 3. The CDR3 length is 17 residues. Naive CD8 populations comprised CD45RO-negative cells positively selected for CCR7, excluding terminally differentiated effector memory CD45RA+ cells. This was a deep-level run. As originally analysed: Quality scores were absent from the junction-only immunoSEQ sequences, so filtering differed. Produced via immunoSEQ multiplex PCR; TCRdb's table is partial and in-frame only. D and trimming come from the DNA, and the V and J calls and clone size come from that table. The repertoire has about 2,100,000 clones, around 93% of them found once; the top ten carry around 1.7%.

This receptor was identified in a man between 18 and 35 years old in good health. Some clones in this sample may be carry-over from other donors' samples. V is TRBV7-8 and J is TRBJ2-1; 10 positions agree with TRBD2. The sequencing input was naive CD8+ T cells from PBMCs. This CDR3 reads CASSLGPSGSSYNEQFF. The CDR3 DNA follows: TGTGCCAGCAGCTTAGGGCCTAGCGGGAGCTCCTACAATGAGCAGTTCTTC.